This TCR beta chain is drawn from a study of cytomegalovirus exposure and HLA in healthy donors. Regarding the study as a whole: With later analysis, a missense DCLRE1C variant became linked to TCR beta V- and J-gene trimming. According to reports, the classifier identified cytomegalovirus status with high specificity and sensitivity.

With 60 Vbeta and 13 Jbeta primers, the PCR was carried out. Sequencing was performed with immunoSEQ multiplex PCR; in TCRdb, only in-frame clones are kept and a portion is missing. The table shows approximately 86,000 clones, with roughly 85% occurring only once. As for this clone: Antigen specificity is unknown.

Deletions cut 0 bases from V and 0 bases from J, with 14 bases between. The germline V gene encodes CDR1 SGDLS and CDR2 YYNGEE. This CDR3 is built from 17 residues. The sequence was obtained from a man aged 40-50 years in good health and CMV-seropositive. Sequences were obtained from PBMCs. The chain combines TRBV9 with TRBJ2-3; tentatively, D is TRBD2 (6 bases). CDR3 sequence: CASSVGSRGKSTDTQYF. The DNA for the CDR3 is TGTGCCAGCAGCGTAGGGTCCCGGGGGAAGAGCACAGATACGCAGTATTTT.